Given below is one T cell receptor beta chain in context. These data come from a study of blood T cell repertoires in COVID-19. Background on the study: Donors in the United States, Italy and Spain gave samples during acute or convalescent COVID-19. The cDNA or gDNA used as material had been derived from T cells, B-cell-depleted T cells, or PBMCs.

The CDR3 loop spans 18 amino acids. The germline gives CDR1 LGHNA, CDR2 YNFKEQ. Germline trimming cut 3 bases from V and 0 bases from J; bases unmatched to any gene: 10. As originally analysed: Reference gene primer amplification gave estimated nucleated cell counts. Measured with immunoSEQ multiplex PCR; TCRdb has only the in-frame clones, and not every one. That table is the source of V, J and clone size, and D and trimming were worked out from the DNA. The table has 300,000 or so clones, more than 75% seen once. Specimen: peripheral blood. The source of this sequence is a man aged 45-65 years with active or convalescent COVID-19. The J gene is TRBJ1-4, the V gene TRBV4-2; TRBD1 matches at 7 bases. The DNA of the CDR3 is TGTGCCAGCAGCCAGTCGGGACAGTGGTCTGCAACTAATGAAAAACTGTTTTTT. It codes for CASSQSGQWSATNEKLFF.